The 10 T cell receptor beta chains below were found in one sample sequenced in a study of blood T cells in healthy people across ages. Combining a sample-barcoded 5' primer with a J-beta primer mix, a second PCR ran for about 6 to 12 cycles. TCRdb called the 5' RACE reads again in MiXCR, with one record for every CDR3 protein. The sample holds 1.5 million to 2 million distinct CDR3 sequences; just under 50% are singletons and the top ten take 2% to 2.5%. The specimen sequenced was blood. These receptors were collected from a woman in her thirties or forties in good health.

The V call is TRBV7-2, the J call TRBJ1-4; TRBD1 agrees at 8 bases. Per germline, CDR1 SGHTA and CDR2 FQGNSA. The V segment lost 3 bases and the J segment 7 bases; nucleotides outside the gene matches: 10. The CDR3 contains 16 residues. DNA of the CDR3: TGTGCCAGCAGCTTCCACCCAGGGGGCGTCATTGAAAAACTGTTTTTT. Translating it yields CASSFHPGGVIEKLFF. The full variable domain, its missing parts supplied by reference TRBV7-2 and TRBJ1-4, is GAGVSQSPSNKVTEKGKDVELRCDPISGHTALYWYRQSLGQGLEFLIYFQGNSAPDKSGLPSDRFSAERTGGSVSTLTIQRTQQEDSAVYLCASSFHPGGVIEKLFFGSGTQLSVL.

The chain recombines TRBV28 with TRBJ2-7; D remains ambiguous. The CDR3 loop spans 16 amino acids. The V end was cut by 6 bases, the J end by 7 bases, with 25 bases between. Germline assignment: CDR1 MDHEN and CDR2 SYDVKM. The CDR3: CASRFPPGSSYNEQYF. The CDR3 nucleotides are TGTGCCAGCAGATTCCCTCCGGGCTCCTCCTACAATGAGCAGTACTTC. The full variable domain, in which reference TRBV28 and TRBJ2-7 provide the parts outside the CDR3, is DVKVTQSSRYLVKRTGEKVFLECVQDMDHENMFWYRQDPGLGLRLIYFSYDVKMKEKGDIPEGYSVSREKKERFSLILESASTNQTSMYLCASRFPPGSSYNEQYFGPGTRLTVT.

The chain combines TRBV7-2 with TRBJ1-5; unclear D gene. CDR3 size: 15 residues. CDR1 is SGHTA, CDR2 FQGNSA, per germline. V lost 3 bases, J lost 1 base, and 10 bases lay in between. In nucleotides, the CDR3 is TGTGCCAGCAGCTTCGAGTCGGGGAGCAATCAGCCCCAGCATTTT. It encodes CASSFESGSNQPQHF.

The chain combines TRBV27 with TRBJ2-3; D may be TRBD1 (6 bases). The germline V and J ends were trimmed by 5 bases and 3 bases, with 15 bases remaining between them. Germline V gene lookup returns CDR1 MNHEY and CDR2 SMNVEV (reference sequence). The CDR3 extends over 15 amino acids. In nucleotides, the CDR3 is TGTGCCAGCAGTGAAGGCAGGGGTTGGACAGATACGCAGTATTTT. Residues: CASSEGRGWTDTQYF.

The chain links TRBV20-1 to TRBJ2-7, with 14 bases aligning to TRBD2. The CDR3 has 17 residues. The ends lost 5 bases at V and 2 bases at J; junction bases unmatched: 11. Germline lookup yields CDR1 DFQATT and CDR2 SNEGSKA (reference sequence). As DNA, the CDR3 is TGCAGTGCTTTCCGGACTAGCGGGGGGCCTAGAGCCTACGAGCAGTACTTC. Residues: CSAFRTSGGPRAYEQYF.

The gene calls are TRBV10-3 and TRBJ1-1; no clear D gene. V lost 7 bases, J lost 7 bases, and 10 bases lay in between. CDR1 and CDR2 from the germline V gene are ENHRY and SYGVKD. The CDR3 runs 11 residues. Written as DNA, the CDR3 is TGTGCCATCACTGGTCGGGGTGAAGCTTTCTTT. Protein: CAITGRGEAFF.

This clonotype was seen just once. The chain is built from TRBV24-1 and TRBJ2-3; perhaps TRBD2 as D (7 bases). The V end lost 10 bases, the J end lost 0 bases, and 19 bases lay between the germline ends. This CDR3 has 16 residues. CDR1 is KGHDR, CDR2 SFDVKD, per germline. The CDR3 loop reads CATGGAPPTSTDTQYF. The CDR3 nucleotides read TGTGCCACTGGGGGGGCTCCCCCCACTAGCACAGATACGCAGTATTTT.

In this sample, this clonotype turned up a few times. The gene calls are TRBV7-2 and TRBJ2-7; TRBD1 agrees at 8 bases. The length of the CDR3 is 14 residues. With V trimmed by 5 bases and J by 2 bases, 5 bases remained unmatched. Germline CDR1 is SGHTA and CDR2 is FQGNSA. The CDR3 spells CASSKGQVAYEQYF. The CDR3 region has the DNA TGTGCCAGCAGCAAGGGACAGGTTGCCTACGAGCAGTACTTC. Filled out from reference TRBV7-2 and TRBJ2-7, the complete variable domain reads GAGVSQSPSNKVTEKGKDVELRCDPISGHTALYWYRQSLGQGLEFLIYFQGNSAPDKSGLPSDRFSAERTGGSVSTLTIQRTQQEDSAVYLCASSKGQVAYEQYFGPGTRLTVT.

The J gene is TRBJ1-2, the V gene TRBV20-1; tentatively, D is TRBD1 (5 bases). The CDR3 has 16 amino acids. Germline V gene data show CDR1 as DFQATT and CDR2 as SNEGSKA (reference sequence). V was trimmed by 5 bases and J by 0 bases, leaving 19 bases between them. The CDR3 coding sequence is TGCAGTGCTGACGAGGGGCGCCCAACCTCTAACTATGGCTACACCTTC. Its protein is CSADEGRPTSNYGYTF.

This clonotype was counted at least ten times. The rearrangement joins TRBV20-1 to TRBJ1-2; 7 nucleotides line up with TRBD1. Germline lookup yields CDR1 DFQATT and CDR2 SNEGSKA (reference sequence). The trim removed 4 bases at V and 1 base at J, leaving 3 bases unmatched. CDR3 length: 13 residues. The DNA for the CDR3 is TGCAGTGCTACCCAGGGGGGTAACTATGGCTACACCTTC. Encoded protein: CSATQGGNYGYTF.